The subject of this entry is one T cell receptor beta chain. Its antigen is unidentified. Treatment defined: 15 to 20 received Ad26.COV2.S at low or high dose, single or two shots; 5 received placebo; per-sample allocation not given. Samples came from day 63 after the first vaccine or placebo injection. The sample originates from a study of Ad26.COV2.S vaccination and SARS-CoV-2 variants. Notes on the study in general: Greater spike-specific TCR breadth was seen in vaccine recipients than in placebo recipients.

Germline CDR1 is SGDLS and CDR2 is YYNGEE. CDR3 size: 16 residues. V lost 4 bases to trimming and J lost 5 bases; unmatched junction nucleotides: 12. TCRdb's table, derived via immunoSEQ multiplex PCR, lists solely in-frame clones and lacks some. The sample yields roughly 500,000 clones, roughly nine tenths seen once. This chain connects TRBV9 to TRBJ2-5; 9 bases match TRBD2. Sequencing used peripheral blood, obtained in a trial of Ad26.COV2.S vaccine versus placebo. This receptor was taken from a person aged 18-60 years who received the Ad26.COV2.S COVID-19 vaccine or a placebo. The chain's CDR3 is CASSPRASGNEETQYF. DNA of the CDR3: TGTGCCAGCAGCCCCAGGGCTAGCGGGAACGAGGAGACCCAGTACTTC.